Below, one T cell receptor beta chain is given with its context. Profiling relied on immunoSEQ multiplex PCR, and the TCRdb table lists in-frame clones only, not all of them. Of roughly 220,000 clones listed, 70% to 90% are singletons. J was trimmed by 6 bases and V by 6 bases; bases with no gene match: 8. Germline lookup yields CDR1 SGHDT and CDR2 YYEEEE. This CDR3 has 14 amino acids. The data originate from a study of blood T cell repertoires in COVID-19. At the level of the study: Acute-phase and convalescent COVID-19 samples originated in the United States, Italy and Spain.

The clonotype was recovered from an elderly man with acute or convalescent COVID-19. Material: peripheral blood. The chain uses TRBV5-6 and TRBJ1-4; the match to TRBD1 covers 7 bases. This chain's CDR3 is CASTTTGRDEKLFF. The CDR3 DNA reads TGTGCCAGCACAACGACAGGGCGGGATGAAAAACTGTTTTTT.